This TCR beta chain was profiled in a study of T cells in Graves' hyperthyroidism and ophthalmopathy. This clonotype was picked up many times. TCR beta CDR3 sequences were amplified from RNA transcripts. The primer set for the first-round RT-PCR of the TCR CDR3 was HTBI. TCRdb used MiXCR to reprocess the multiplex PCR reads, holding one entry per CDR3 protein. The data contain more than 350,000 distinct CDR3 sequences, about 15% of them singletons. Trimming cost V 4 bases and J 1 base; bases outside gene matches: 3. Germline V gene sequence: CDR1 MNHEY, CDR2 SMNVEV (reference sequence). The CDR3 is 14 amino acids.

The specimen sequenced was blood. The sequence came from a woman in her 30s with Graves' hyperthyroidism. V is TRBV27 and J is TRBJ2-5; 7 nucleotides line up with TRBD1. The CDR3 DNA reads TGTGCCAGCAGTTCCTACAGGGGCCAAGAGACCCAGTACTTC. Amino acids: CASSSYRGQETQYF.